This T cell receptor (beta chain) was retrieved from a study of T cells in Graves' hyperthyroidism and ophthalmopathy. In patients aged 18 to 65, hyperthyroidism was newly diagnosed, with duration under 2 months. In regard to this clonotype: No antigen is known for it.

Amplification of TCR beta CDR3 regions was performed using RNA transcripts as template. The study used the HTBI primer set for a first-round RT-PCR of the TCR CDR3. Each CDR3 protein gets one entry after TCRdb re-called the multiplex PCR reads with MiXCR. The data contain some 510,000 distinct CDR3 sequences, around 21% of them singletons. The study's findings and limits: Blood samples included most of the expanded thyroid clonotypes exceeding 0.001.

Sequenced: blood. The TCR was taken from a man younger than 35 with Graves' hyperthyroidism.

The CDR3 DNA follows: TGTGCCAGCAGCTTAGTGGCGATTGAGGGAAACATTCAGTACTTC. Translated: CASSLVAIEGNIQYF. The rearrangement joins TRBV7-8 to TRBJ2-4; weak D call: TRBD2 (5 bases). The CDR3 covers 15 residues. Trimming cost V 1 base and J 6 bases, with 13 bases left between them. Per the germline V gene, CDR1 is SGHVS and CDR2 is FQNEAQ.